This T cell receptor (beta chain) originates from a study of blood T cell repertoires in COVID-19. Background on the study: The United States, Italy and Spain were the sources of the acute and convalescent COVID-19 samples.

V trimming: 5 bases; J trimming: 0 bases; junction bases outside the gene matches: 10. The CDR3 consists of 18 residues. Germline V CDR1 and CDR2: SEHNR, FQNEAQ (reference sequence). In the study's own analysis: Reference gene primer amplification gave estimated nucleated cell counts. Produced via immunoSEQ multiplex PCR; TCRdb's table is partial and in-frame only. D and trimming come from the DNA, and the V and J calls and clone size come from that table. Here the sample spans almost 80,000 clones, around 80% being singletons. The sequencing input was peripheral blood. The V gene is TRBV7-9, the J gene TRBJ2-7; 13 positions agree with TRBD2. This TCR came from a woman in her 70s with acute or convalescent COVID-19. The CDR3 loop reads CASSPRSGLAGPSYEQYF. CDR3 in DNA: TGTGCCAGCAGCCCGAGATCGGGACTAGCGGGACCCTCCTACGAGCAGTACTTC.